The sample holds a few counts of the clone carrying this TCR beta chain. Looked up from germline, CDR1 is DFQATT and CDR2 is SNEGSKA (reference sequence). CDR3 size: 15 residues. V lost 6 bases to trimming and J lost 0 bases, with 15 bases between them. This specimen belongs to a study of patients and donors after allogeneic stem cell transplantation. TCRdb re-derived calls from the RT-PCR reads in MiXCR, one entry per CDR3 protein. The data show 900,000 to 1,000,000 distinct CDR3 sequences, roughly 17% seen once. This chain connects TRBV20-1 to TRBJ2-1; either TRBD1 or TRBD2 may fit D (5 bases each). Sequenced: blood, either unsorted or a sorted T cell fraction (not recorded which). The origin of this receptor is a human donor who was either an allogeneic HSCT recipient or a stem cell or donor lymphocyte infusion donor (not recorded which). It is not recorded whose cells these are; they may come from a transplant donor. The CDR3 region has the DNA TGCAGTGCCCCCCCCGGGACGGCCTCCTACAATGAGCAGTTCTTC. Translating gives CSAPPGTASYNEQFF.